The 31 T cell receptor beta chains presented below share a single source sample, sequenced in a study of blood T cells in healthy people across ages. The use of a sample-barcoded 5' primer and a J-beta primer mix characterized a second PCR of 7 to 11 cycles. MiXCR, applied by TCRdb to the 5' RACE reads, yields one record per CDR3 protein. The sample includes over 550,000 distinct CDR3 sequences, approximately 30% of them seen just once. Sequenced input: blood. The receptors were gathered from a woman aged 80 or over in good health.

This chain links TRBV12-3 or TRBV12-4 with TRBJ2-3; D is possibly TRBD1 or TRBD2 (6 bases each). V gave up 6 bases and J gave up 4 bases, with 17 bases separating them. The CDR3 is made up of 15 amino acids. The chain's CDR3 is CASRQRGVSADTQYF. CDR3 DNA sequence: TGTGCCAGCAGACAAAGGGGGGTCAGCGCAGATACGCAGTATTTT.

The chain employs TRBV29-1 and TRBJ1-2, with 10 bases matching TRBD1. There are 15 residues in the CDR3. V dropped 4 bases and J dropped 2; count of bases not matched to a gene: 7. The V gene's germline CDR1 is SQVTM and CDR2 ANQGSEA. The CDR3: CSVAPRQGANYGYTF. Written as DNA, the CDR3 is TGCAGCGTTGCCCCACGACAGGGGGCGAACTATGGCTACACCTTC.

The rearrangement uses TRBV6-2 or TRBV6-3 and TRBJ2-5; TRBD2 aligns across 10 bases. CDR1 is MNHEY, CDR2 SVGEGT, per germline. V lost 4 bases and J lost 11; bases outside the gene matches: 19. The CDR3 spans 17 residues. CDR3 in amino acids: CASSSFPKAGGPNEQYF. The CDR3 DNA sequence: TGTGCCAGCAGTTCCTTCCCCAAAGCGGGGGGGCCCAATGAGCAGTACTTC.

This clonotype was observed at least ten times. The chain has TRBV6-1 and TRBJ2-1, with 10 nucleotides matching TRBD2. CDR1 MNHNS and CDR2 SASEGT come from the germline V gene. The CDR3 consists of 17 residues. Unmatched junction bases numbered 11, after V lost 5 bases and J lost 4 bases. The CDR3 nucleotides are TGTGCCAGCAGTCGAAGACAACTAGCGGGGCTATACAATGAGCAGTTCTTC. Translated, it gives CASSRRQLAGLYNEQFF.

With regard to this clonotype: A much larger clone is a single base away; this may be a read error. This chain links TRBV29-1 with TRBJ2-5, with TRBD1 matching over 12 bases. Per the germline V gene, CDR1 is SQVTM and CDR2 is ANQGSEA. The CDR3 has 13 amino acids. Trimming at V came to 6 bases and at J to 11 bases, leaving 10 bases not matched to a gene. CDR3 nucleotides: TGCAGCGTGACAGGGACAGGGGGCTTAGGGCAGTACTTC. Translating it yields CSVTGTGGLGQYF.

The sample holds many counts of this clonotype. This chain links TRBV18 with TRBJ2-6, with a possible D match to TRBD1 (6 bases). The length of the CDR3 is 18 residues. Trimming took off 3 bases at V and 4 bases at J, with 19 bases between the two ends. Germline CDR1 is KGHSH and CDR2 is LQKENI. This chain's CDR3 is CASSPLGLGHGGANVLTF. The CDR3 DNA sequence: TGTGCCAGCTCACCCCTAGGACTGGGACATGGAGGGGCCAACGTCCTGACTTTC.

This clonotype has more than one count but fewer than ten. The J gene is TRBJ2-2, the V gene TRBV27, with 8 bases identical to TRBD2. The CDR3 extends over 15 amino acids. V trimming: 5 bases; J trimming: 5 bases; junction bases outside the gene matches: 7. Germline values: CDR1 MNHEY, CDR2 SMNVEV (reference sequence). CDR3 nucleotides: TGTGCCAGCAGTCCGGGGGGGGCCTGGACCGGGGAGCTGTTTTTT. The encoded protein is CASSPGGAWTGELFF.

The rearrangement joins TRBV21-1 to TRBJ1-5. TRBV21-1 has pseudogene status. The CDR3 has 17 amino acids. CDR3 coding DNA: TGTGCCAGCAGCAAAGAGGGATGCAAGGGAGGCAATCAGCCCCAGCATTTT. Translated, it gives CASSKEGCKGGNQPQHF.

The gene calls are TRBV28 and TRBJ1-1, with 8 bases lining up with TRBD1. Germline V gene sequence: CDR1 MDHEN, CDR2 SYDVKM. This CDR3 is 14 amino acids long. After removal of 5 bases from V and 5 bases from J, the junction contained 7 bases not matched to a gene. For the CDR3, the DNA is TGTGCCAGCAGTCGCAGGGGGCGCGGGACTGAAGCTTTCTTT. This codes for CASSRRGRGTEAFF.

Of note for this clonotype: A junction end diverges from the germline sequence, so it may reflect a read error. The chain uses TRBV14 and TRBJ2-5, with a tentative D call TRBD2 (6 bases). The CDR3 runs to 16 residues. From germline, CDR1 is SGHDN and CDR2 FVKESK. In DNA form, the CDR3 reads TGTGCCAGCAGCCAACTAGCGTCGTTTAACAAAGACACCCAGTACTTC. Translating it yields CASSQLASFNKDTQYF.

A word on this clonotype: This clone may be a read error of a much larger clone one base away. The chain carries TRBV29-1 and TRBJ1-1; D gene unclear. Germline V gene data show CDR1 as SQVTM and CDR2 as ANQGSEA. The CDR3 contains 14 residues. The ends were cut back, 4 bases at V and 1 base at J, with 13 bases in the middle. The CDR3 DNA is TGCAGCGTTGGGGCAAGGGCAGAGAACACTGAAGCTTTCTTT. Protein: CSVGARAENTEAFF.

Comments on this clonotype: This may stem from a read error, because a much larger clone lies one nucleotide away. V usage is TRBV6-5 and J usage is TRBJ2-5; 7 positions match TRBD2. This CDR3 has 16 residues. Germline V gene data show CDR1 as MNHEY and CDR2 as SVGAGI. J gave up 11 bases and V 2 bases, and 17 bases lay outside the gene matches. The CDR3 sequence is CASSYPRAAGDDEQYF. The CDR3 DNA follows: TGTGCCAGCAGTTACCCTCGTGCCGCGGGGGACGATGAGCAGTACTTC.

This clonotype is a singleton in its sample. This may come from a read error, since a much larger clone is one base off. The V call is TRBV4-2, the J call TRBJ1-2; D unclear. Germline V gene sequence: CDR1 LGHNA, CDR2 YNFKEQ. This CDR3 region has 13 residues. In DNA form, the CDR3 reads TGTGCCAGCAGCCAAGATGCGGTGTATGGCTGCACCTTC. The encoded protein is CASSQDAVYGCTF.

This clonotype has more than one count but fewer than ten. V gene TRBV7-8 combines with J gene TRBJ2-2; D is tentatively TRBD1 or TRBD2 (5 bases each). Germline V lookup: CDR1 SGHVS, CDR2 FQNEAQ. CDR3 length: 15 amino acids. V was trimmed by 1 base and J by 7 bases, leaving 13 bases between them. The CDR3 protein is CASSLGGTGGGELFF. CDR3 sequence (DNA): TGTGCCAGCAGCTTAGGTGGGACCGGCGGCGGGGAGCTGTTTTTT.

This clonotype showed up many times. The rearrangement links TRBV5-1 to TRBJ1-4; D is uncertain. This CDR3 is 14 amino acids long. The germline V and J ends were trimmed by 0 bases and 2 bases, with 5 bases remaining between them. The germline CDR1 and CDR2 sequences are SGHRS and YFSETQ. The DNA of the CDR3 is TGCGCCAGCAGCTTGGAGGGCACTAATGAAAAACTGTTTTTT. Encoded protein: CASSLEGTNEKLFF.

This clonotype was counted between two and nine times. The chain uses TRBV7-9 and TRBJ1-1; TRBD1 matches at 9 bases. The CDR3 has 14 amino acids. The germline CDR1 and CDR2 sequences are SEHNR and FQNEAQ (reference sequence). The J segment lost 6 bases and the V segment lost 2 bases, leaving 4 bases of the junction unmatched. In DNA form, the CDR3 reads TGTGCCAGCAGCTTAACACAGGGGGCCCCTGAAGCTTTCTTT. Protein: CASSLTQGAPEAFF.

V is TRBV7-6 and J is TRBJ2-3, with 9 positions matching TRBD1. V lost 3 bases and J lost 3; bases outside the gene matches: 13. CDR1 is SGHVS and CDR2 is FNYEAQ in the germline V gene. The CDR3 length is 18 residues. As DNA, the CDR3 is TGTGCCAGCAGCTTGGGTAGTTTGGGGACAGGGAAAACAGATACGCAGTATTTT. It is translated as CASSLGSLGTGKTDTQYF.

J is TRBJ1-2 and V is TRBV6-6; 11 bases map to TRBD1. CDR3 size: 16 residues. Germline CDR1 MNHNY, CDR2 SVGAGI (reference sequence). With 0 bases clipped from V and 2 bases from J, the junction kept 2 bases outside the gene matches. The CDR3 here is CASSYSGQGANYGYTF. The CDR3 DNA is TGTGCCAGCAGTTACTCCGGACAGGGGGCGAACTATGGCTACACCTTC.

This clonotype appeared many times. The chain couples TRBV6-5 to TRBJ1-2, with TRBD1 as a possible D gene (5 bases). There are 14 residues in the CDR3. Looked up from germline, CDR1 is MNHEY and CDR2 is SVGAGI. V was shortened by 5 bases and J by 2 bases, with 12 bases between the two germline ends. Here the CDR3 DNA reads TGTGCCAGCAGTCCTGACAGAAGAAACTATGGCTACACCTTC. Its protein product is CASSPDRRNYGYTF.

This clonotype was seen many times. CDR3 sequence: CSGHLGQKNTEAFF. The DNA for the CDR3 is TGCAGCGGCCATTTAGGACAGAAGAACACTGAAGCTTTCTTT. The chain recombines TRBV29-1 with TRBJ1-1, with D perhaps TRBD1 (6 bases). Germline CDR1 SQVTM, CDR2 ANQGSEA. This CDR3 contains 14 residues. Trimming removed 7 bases from V and 1 base from J, with 16 bases in between.

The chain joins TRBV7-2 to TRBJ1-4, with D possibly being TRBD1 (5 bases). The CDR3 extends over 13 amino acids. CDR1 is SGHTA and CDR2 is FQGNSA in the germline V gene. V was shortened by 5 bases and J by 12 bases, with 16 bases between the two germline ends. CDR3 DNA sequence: TGTGCCAGCAGCCTTAGCCCATTACAGGAACTGTTTTTT. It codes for CASSLSPLQELFF. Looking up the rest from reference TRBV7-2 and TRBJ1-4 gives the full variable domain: GAGVSQSPSNKVTEKGKDVELRCDPISGHTALYWYRQSLGQGLEFLIYFQGNSAPDKSGLPSDRFSAERTGGSVSTLTIQRTQQEDSAVYLCASSLSPLQELFFGSGTQLSVL.

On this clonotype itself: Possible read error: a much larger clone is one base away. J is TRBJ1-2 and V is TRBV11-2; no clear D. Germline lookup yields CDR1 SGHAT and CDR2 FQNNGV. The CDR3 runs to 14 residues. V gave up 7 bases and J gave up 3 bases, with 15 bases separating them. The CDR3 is CASTPRVTYYGYTF. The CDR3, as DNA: TGTGCCAGCACCCCGAGGGTTACATACTATGGCTACACCTTC.

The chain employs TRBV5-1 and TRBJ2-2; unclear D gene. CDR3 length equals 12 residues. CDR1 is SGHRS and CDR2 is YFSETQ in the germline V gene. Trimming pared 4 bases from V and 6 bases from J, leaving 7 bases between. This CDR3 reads CASSQNAGELFF. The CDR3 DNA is TGCGCCAGCAGCCAGAATGCCGGGGAGCTGTTTTTT.

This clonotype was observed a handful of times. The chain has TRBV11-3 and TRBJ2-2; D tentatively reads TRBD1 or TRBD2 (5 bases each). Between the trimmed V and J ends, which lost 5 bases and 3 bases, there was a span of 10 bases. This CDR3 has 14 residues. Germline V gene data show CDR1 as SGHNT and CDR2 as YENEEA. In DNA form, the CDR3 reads TGTGCCAGCAGCAAGGGACGGGACACCGGGGAGCTGTTTTTT. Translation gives CASSKGRDTGELFF.

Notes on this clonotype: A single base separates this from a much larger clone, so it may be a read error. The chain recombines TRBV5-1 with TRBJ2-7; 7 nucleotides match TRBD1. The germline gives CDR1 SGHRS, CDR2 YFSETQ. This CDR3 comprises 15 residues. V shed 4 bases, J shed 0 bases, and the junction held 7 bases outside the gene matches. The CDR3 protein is CASSKQGLSSYEQYF. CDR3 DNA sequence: TGCGCCAGCAGCAAACAGGGGTTGAGCTCCTACGAGCAGTACTTC.

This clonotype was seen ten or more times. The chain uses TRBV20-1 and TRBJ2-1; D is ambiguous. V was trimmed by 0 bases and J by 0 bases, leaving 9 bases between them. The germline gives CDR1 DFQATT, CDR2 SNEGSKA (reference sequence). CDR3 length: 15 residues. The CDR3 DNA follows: TGCAGTGCTAGAGATGATGGTAGCTCCTACAATGAGCAGTTCTTC. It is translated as CSARDDGSSYNEQFF.

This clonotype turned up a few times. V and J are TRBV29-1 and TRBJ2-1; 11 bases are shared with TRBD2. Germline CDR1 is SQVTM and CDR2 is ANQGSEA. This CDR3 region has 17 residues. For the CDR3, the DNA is TGCGGCGCTGTCGCTAGCGGGGGGCTAGTAACCTACAATGAGCAGTTCTTC. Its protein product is CGAVASGGLVTYNEQFF.

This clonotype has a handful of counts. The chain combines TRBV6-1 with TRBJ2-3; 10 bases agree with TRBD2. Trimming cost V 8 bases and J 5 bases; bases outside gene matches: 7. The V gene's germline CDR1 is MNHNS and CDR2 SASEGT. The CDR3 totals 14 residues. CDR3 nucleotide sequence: TGTGCCAGCTTCAAGCGGGGGGGGGGAGATACGCAGTATTTT. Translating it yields CASFKRGGGDTQYF.

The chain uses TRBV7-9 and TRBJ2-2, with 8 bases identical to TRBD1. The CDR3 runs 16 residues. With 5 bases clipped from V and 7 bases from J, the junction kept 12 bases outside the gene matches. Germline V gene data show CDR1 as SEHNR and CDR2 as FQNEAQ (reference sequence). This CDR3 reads CASSPWTGLEFGELFF. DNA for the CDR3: TGTGCCAGCAGCCCCTGGACAGGGCTGGAATTCGGGGAGCTGTTTTTT.

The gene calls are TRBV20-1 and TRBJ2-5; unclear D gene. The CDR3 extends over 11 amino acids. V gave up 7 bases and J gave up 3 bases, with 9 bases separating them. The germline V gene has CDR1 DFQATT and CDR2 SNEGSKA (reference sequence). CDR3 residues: CSVLVKETQYF. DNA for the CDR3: TGCAGTGTCCTTGTGAAAGAGACCCAGTACTTC.

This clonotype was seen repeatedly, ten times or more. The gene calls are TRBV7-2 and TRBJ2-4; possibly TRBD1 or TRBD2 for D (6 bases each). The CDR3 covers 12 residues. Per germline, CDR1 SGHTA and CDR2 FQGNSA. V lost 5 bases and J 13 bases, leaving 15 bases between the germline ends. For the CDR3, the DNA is TGTGCCAGCAGCGGCATATTCGGGGGCCAGTACTTC. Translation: CASSGIFGGQYF.